The source of this T cell receptor (beta chain) is a study of T cells in Graves' hyperthyroidism and ophthalmopathy (dated by TCRdb to the late 2010s). At the level of the whole study: Peripheral blood was collected at initial diagnosis, before any treatment. Whether ophthalmopathy could be predicted prospectively was tested in an independent validation cohort made up of under 20 hyperthyroidism patients plus 17 patients who later progressed to ophthalmopathy. To identify distinguishing TCR V-J signatures, a discovery cohort of roughly 100 patients was used, comprising approximately 40 with Graves' ophthalmopathy and 57 with stable Graves' hyperthyroidism. The 100 discovery patients were randomly split 7:3 into training and test sets. After sampling, hyperthyroidism patients received methimazole starting at 30 mg daily, and ophthalmopathy patients received high-dose intravenous methylprednisolone. According to the paper, TCR Vbeta CDR3 sequencing was carried out on more than 120 peripheral blood samples, which came from fewer than 50 ophthalmopathy, 80 or so hyperthyroidism and about 17 progressor patients. In several Graves' hyperthyroidism patients, the study also compared T-cell repertoires from thyroid tissue with T-cell repertoires from blood. Here is what the overall study found, with its caveats: Most expanded thyroid clonotypes (frequency above 0.001) were also found in blood, which suggests that blood repertoires may mirror thyroid immune responses. No statistical method was used to fix the sample size in advance, and group allocation was not hidden from the investigators. In validation, the model predicted progression to ophthalmopathy a median of roughly 6.1 months before onset, with roughly 68% sensitivity and almost 75% specificity. A 13 V-J signature model separated ophthalmopathy from stable hyperthyroidism, with around 91% sensitivity and 81.08% specificity in cross-validation and 80%/75% in testing.

Stable Graves' hyperthyroidism was defined as no progression to ophthalmopathy during 18 months of follow-up. Hyperthyroidism patients were aged 18 to 65 years and newly diagnosed, with disease duration of less than 2 months. Exclusion was applied to patients with uncontrolled infections, other autoimmune diseases, pregnancy or lactation. Diagnoses were based on clinical symptoms, serum thyroxine and TRAb, thyroid ultrasound and orbital computed tomography. PBMCs were isolated from about 9 ml of fresh peripheral blood by Ficoll-Paque density gradient centrifugation. Total RNA was extracted with Trizol reagent, and quality was checked on an Agilent 2100 Bioanalyzer. Amplification of TCR beta CDR3 regions was carried out from RNA transcripts. The TCR CDR3 was subjected to a first round of RT-PCR using the HTBI primer set and the Qiagen OneStep RT-PCR kit. Libraries were constructed in a second round of multiplex PCR, after which size selection and purification were performed. Sequencing of the libraries was done on an Illumina HiSeq2000 using paired-end 100 bp reads. The paper's data handling went like this. Raw data were processed with SOAPnuke, discarding reads with adapters, uncalled bases, mean Phred below 15, or no exact constant-primer or identifier match. COPE v1.2.5 was used to merge high-quality paired reads, and clonotypes were defined as unique nucleotide sequences. MiTCR v1.1 was used to align clonotypes to the IMGT TRBV, TRBD and TRBJ reference segments. The analysis included only V-J combinations with a frequency above 0.0001, which together covered around 99% of the repertoires. A TCS score was defined as the ratio between F50 (clonal expansion) and ExV (chaos), using BLOSUM62-based TCRdist between CDR3 peptides within each V-J. Welch's t-statistics and random forest reduced several hundred V-J features to some 14, which were used in a naive Bayes classifier (R e1071). TCRdb reprocessing: public reads trimmed at Q25 with fastp, clones called with MiXCR, in-frame beta chains kept. Records with the same CDR3 protein are collapsed into one entry carrying the most frequent genes and DNA. TCRdb's processing, not the study's, gives the V and J calls here. The sample includes roughly 570,000 distinct CDR3 sequences, with approximately 15% observed a single time. Under 8% of the sample goes to the ten largest clones.

This clonotype was seen only a few times. Its cognate antigen has yet to be identified. Base qualities are not provided; no much larger clone lies one nucleotide away. Trimmed from V: 4 bases; trimmed from J: 6 bases; junction bases lacking a gene match: 9. Based on the germline V gene, the CDR1 and CDR2 sequences are MDHEN and SYDVKM. The CDR3 runs 16 residues from the cysteine to the phenylalanine. Only the CDR3 DNA is retained, 48 bases long and in frame from the first base. This receptor was identified in a woman in her twenties or thirties with Graves' hyperthyroidism. Input material: blood. Recombination linked TRBV28 to TRBJ2-2; TRBD1 fits 9 bases in the junction. Read as DNA, the sequence is TGTGCCAGCAGTTCACCGGGACAGGGAAGCTCCGGGGAGCTGTTTTTT. Its amino acids are CASSSPGQGSSGELFF.